The 10 T cell receptor beta chains given below trace back to one sample, sequenced in a study of blood T cell repertoires in COVID-19. The protocol was immunoSEQ multiplex PCR, while the TCRdb copy is restricted to in-frame clones and leaves out a portion. The top ten hold roughly 9.4% of the sample, which has around 300,000 clones, approximately 83% seen once. The sample consisted of peripheral blood. The source is a woman aged 45-65 years who had recovered from COVID-19.

V usage is TRBV7-3 and J usage is TRBJ2-1, with D possibly matching TRBD2 (6 bases). The CDR3 totals 15 residues. Germline V gene sequence: CDR1 SGHTA, CDR2 FQGTGA. Trimming removed 5 bases at V and 4 bases at J, with 15 bases between. CDR3 nucleotides: TGTGCCAGCAGCCCCCGACTAGGAGTATACAATGAGCAGTTCTTC. Its protein is CASSPRLGVYNEQFF. The whole variable domain, filled in from reference TRBV7-3 and TRBJ2-1, reads GAGVSQTPSNKVTEKGKYVELRCDPISGHTALYWYRQSLGQGPEFLIYFQGTGAADDSGLPNDRFFAVRPEGSVSTLKIQRTERGDSAVYLCASSPRLGVYNEQFFGPGTRLTVL.

Remarks on this clone: The junction departs from the called germline gene at one end, perhaps through a read error. The CDR3 sequence: CASSPPQYPGQGNFGYTF. The CDR3, as DNA: TGTGCCAGCAGTCCGCCACAATACCCGGGACAGGGGAACTTTGGCTACACCTTC. The rearrangement links TRBV27 to TRBJ1-2, with 10 bases identical to TRBD1. There are 18 residues in the CDR3. Germline V gene lookup returns CDR1 MNHEY and CDR2 SMNVEV (reference sequence).

The V and J genes are TRBV2 and TRBJ1-4, with D hard to call. The CDR3 has 14 amino acids. Germline V gene lookup returns CDR1 SNHLY and CDR2 FYNNEI. Trimming stripped 8 bases from V and 4 bases from J, with 14 bases between. CDR3 amino acids: CASSPRLINEKLFF. CDR3 DNA sequence: TGTGCCAGCTCCCCTAGGTTGATTAATGAAAAACTGTTTTTT.

The V call is TRBV24-1, the J call TRBJ2-5, with D possibly matching TRBD1 (6 bases). The V end was cut by 5 bases, the J end by 1 base, with 7 bases between. Germline CDR1 KGHDR, CDR2 SFDVKD. The CDR3 runs to 13 residues. CDR3 region: CATSVTGQETQYF. The CDR3 DNA reads as TGTGCCACCAGTGTGACAGGCCAAGAGACCCAGTACTTC.

The V and J genes are TRBV7-2 and TRBJ1-1; unclear D gene. The V gene lost 0 bases and the J gene lost 3 bases, with 8 bases spanning the gap. The CDR3 has 14 residues. CDR1 and CDR2 from the germline V gene are SGHTA and FQGNSA. The CDR3 loop is CASSLAGRYTEAFF. DNA of the CDR3: TGTGCCAGCAGCTTAGCAGGGAGGTACACTGAAGCTTTCTTT.

The V gene is TRBV27, the J gene TRBJ2-7, with D possibly being TRBD1 (5 bases). Germline V gives CDR1 MNHEY, CDR2 SMNVEV (reference sequence). V lost 5 bases to trimming and J lost 7 bases, with 15 bases between them. The CDR3 consists of 13 residues. The DNA of the CDR3 is TGTGCCAGCAGTCCCCCTGGACATCAGGAGCAGTACTTC. Its translation: CASSPPGHQEQYF.

The chain carries TRBV7-2 and TRBJ2-7, with a weak D call TRBD1 (6 bases). Germline loops: CDR1 SGHTA, CDR2 FQGNSA. The CDR3 totals 13 residues. The V and J ends lost 2 bases and 5 bases respectively, with 10 bases between them. Here the CDR3 reads CASSLRTAHEQYF. In nucleotides, the CDR3 is TGTGCCAGCAGCTTAAGGACAGCCCACGAGCAGTACTTC.

The CDR3 region has the DNA TGTGCCAGCAGTCTGGGCCAAGAGATCTATGGCTACACCTTC. Translation: CASSLGQEIYGYTF. The chain is built from TRBV28 and TRBJ1-2, with unresolved D. CDR3 length: 14 amino acids. Germline CDR1 MDHEN, CDR2 SYDVKM. Trimming cost V 5 bases and J 4 bases, with 14 bases left between them.

This chain connects TRBV5-4 to TRBJ2-1; 7 nucleotides align to TRBD2. V lost 2 bases and J lost 8; bases outside the gene matches: 10. Germline V CDR1 and CDR2: SGHNT, YYREEE (reference sequence). The CDR3 extends over 15 amino acids. The CDR3 loop is CASSFRDLAGDEQFF. The CDR3 bases are TGTGCCAGCAGCTTTAGGGACTTAGCGGGCGATGAGCAGTTCTTC.

The chain joins TRBV7-3 to TRBJ2-3; no definite D call. Trimming removed 5 bases from V and 6 bases from J, with 9 bases in between. The CDR3 length is 12 residues. Germline assignment: CDR1 SGHTA and CDR2 FQGTGA. CDR3 DNA sequence: TGTGCCAGCAGCGAATTCGGGGATACGCAGTATTTT. This codes for CASSEFGDTQYF.